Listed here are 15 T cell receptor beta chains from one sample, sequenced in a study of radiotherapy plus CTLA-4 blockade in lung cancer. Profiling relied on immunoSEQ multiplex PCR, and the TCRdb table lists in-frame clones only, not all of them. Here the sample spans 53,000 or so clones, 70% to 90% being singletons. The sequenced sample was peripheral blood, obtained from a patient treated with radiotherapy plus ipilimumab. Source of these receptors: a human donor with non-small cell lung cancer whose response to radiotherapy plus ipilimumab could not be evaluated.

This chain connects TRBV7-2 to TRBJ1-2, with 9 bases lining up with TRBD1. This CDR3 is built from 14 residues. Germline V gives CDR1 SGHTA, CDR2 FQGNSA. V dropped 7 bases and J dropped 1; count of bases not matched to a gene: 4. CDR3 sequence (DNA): TGTGCCAGCAACCTGGGACAGGGTAACTATGGCTACACCTTC. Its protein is CASNLGQGNYGYTF.

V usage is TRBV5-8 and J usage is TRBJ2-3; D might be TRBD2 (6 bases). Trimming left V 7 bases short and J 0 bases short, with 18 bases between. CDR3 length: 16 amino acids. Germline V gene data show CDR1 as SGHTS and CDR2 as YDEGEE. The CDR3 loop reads CASPNPSGTSTDTQYF. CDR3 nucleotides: TGTGCCAGCCCTAACCCCTCGGGGACTAGCACAGATACGCAGTATTTT.

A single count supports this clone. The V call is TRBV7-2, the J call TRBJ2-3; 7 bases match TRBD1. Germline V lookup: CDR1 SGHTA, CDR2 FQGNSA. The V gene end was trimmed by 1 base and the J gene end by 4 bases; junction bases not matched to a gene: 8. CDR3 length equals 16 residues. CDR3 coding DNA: TGTGCCAGCAGCTTAGTAGAGGAGACAGGGTCAGATACGCAGTATTTT. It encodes CASSLVEETGSDTQYF. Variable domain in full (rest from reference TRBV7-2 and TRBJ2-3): GAGVSQSPSNKVTEKGKDVELRCDPISGHTALYWYRQSLGQGLEFLIYFQGNSAPDKSGLPSDRFSAERTGGSVSTLTIQRTQQEDSAVYLCASSLVEETGSDTQYFGPGTRLTVL.

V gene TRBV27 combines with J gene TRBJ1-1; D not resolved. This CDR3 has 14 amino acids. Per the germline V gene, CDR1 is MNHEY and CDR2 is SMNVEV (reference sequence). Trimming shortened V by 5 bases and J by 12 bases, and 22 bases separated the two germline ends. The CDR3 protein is CASSVYPVPKETFF. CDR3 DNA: TGTGCCAGCAGTGTATACCCGGTCCCCAAGGAGACTTTCTTT.

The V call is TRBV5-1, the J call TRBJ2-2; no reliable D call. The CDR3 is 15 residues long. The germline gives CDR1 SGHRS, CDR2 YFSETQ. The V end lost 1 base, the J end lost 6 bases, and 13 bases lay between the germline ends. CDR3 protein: CASSLLSEASGELFF. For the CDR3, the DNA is TGCGCCAGCAGCTTGTTGTCAGAAGCGTCCGGGGAGCTGTTTTTT.

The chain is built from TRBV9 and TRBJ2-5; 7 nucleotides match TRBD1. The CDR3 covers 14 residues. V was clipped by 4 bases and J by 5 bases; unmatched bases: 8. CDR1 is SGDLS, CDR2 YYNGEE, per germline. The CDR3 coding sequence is TGTGCCAGCAGCACGCGACAGGGTTTGGAGACCCAGTACTTC. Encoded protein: CASSTRQGLETQYF.

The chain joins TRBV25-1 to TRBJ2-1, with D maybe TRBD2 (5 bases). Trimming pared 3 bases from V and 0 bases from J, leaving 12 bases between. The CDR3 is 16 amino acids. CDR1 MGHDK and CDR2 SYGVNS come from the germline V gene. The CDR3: CASSDNSESSYNEQFF. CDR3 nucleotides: TGTGCCAGCAGTGACAATAGCGAAAGCTCCTACAATGAGCAGTTCTTC.

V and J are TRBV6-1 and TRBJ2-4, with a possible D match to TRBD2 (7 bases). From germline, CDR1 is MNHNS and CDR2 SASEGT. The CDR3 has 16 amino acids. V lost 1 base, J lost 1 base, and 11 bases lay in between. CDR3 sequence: CASSEGGGLAKNIQYF. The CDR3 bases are TGTGCCAGCAGTGAAGGGGGGGGGCTGGCCAAAAACATTCAGTACTTC.

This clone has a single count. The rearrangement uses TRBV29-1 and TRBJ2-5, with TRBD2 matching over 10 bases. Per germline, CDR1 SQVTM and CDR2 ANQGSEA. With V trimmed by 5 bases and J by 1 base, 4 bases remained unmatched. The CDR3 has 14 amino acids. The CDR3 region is CSVKKRGGQETQYF. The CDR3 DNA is TGCAGCGTTAAGAAGCGGGGGGGCCAAGAGACCCAGTACTTC.

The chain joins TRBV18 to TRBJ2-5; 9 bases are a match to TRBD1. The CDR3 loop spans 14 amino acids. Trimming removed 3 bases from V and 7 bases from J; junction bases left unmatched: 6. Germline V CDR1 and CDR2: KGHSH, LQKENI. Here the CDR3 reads CASSPPGQGVTQYF. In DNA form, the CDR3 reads TGTGCCAGCTCACCCCCGGGACAGGGAGTGACCCAGTACTTC.

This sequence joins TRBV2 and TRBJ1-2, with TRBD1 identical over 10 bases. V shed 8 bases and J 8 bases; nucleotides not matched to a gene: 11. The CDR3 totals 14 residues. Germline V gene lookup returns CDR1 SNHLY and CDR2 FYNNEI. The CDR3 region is CASGLDRGTLGYTF. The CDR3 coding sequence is TGTGCCAGCGGTTTGGACAGGGGGACTTTGGGCTACACCTTC.

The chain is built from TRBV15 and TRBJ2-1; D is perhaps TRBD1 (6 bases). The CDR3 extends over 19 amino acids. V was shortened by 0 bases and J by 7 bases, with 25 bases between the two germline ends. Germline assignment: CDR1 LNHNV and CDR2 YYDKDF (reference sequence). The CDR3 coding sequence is TGTGCCACCAGCAGAGATTCTGGACTTCTATCAGGGGCTCGAAATGAGCAGTTCTTC. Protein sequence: CATSRDSGLLSGARNEQFF.

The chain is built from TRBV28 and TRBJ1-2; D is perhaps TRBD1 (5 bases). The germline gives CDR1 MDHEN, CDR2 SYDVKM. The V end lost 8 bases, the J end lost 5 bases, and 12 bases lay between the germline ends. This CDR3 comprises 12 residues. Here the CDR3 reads CASRQGIYGYTF. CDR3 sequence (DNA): TGTGCCAGCCGGCAGGGAATATATGGCTACACCTTC.

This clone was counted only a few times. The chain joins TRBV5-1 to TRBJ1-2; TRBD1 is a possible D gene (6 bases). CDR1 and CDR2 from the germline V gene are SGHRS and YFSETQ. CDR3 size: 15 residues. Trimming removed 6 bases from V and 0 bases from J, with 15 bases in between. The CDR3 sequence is CASKETGLANYGYTF. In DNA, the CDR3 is TGCGCCAGCAAAGAGACAGGACTAGCTAACTATGGCTACACCTTC.

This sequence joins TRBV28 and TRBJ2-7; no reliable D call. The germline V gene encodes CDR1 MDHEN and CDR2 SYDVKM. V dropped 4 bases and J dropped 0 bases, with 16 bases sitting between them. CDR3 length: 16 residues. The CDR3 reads CASSSVVVRASYEQYF. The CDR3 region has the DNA TGTGCCAGCAGTTCTGTGGTTGTCCGCGCCTCCTACGAGCAGTACTTC.